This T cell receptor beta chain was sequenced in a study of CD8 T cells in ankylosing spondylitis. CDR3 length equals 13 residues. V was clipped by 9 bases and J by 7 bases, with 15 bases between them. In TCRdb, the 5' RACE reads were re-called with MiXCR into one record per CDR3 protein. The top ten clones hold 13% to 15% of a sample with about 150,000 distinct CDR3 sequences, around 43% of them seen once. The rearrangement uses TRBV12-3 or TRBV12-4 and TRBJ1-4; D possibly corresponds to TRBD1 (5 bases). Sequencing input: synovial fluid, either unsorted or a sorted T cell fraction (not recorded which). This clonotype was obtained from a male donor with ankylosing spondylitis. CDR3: CASRGPQGEKLFF. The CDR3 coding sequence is TGTGCCAGTAGGGGCCCTCAGGGTGAAAAACTGTTTTTT.